The source of this TCR beta chain is a study of cytomegalovirus exposure and HLA in healthy donors. The PCR was carried out with 60 Vbeta primers and 13 Jbeta primers. Clones were read by immunoSEQ multiplex PCR, and TCRdb kept only the in-frame ones, dropping some. The data contain 100,000 or so clones, about 13% of them seen just once; the ten biggest clones take up more than 15%. Details on this clone: Its antigen is not known.

Overall study findings and caveats: According to the study, 180 or so TCR beta chains were cytomegalovirus-associated. For most TCR beta V segments, an earlier analysis put the productive rate at about 90% or about 30% of the time. An analysis was carried out later, and it reportedly showed fewer N-insertions in an Asian-associated ancestry cluster than the approximately 610-donor mean.

This clonotype was sampled from a man in his forties in good health and CMV-seropositive. Sequencing was done on a sample of PBMCs.

The CDR3 coding sequence is TGCGCCAGCAGCCATCGTTTTGCCCGAGGGGGGGGAGAGACCCAGTACTTC. It specifies CASSHRFARGGGETQYF. The chain couples TRBV4-3 to TRBJ2-5, with a possible D match to TRBD2 (7 bases). Germline CDR1 reads LGHNA; CDR2 reads YSLEER. The CDR3 contains 17 residues. Trimming pared 3 bases from V and 4 bases from J, leaving 21 bases between.